The 5 T cell receptor beta chains given below trace back to one sample, sequenced in a study of technical replicates of blood from a few donors. The method was immunoSEQ multiplex PCR; TCRdb's version includes in-frame clones alone and lacks a portion of them. The data hold 55,000 to 75,000 clones, with over 85% observed a single time. Sequencing input: PBMCs. The receptors were sampled from a human donor in good health. Some clones in this sample may be carry-over from other donors' samples.

This sequence joins TRBV5-5 and TRBJ1-1; D is uncertain. The CDR3 runs 13 residues. V dropped 3 bases and J dropped 1 base, with 7 bases sitting between them. CDR1 is SGHKS and CDR2 is YYEKEE in the germline V gene (reference sequence). In DNA form, the CDR3 reads TGTGCCAGCAGCTCGGTGCGGAACACTGAAGCTTTCTTT. It encodes CASSSVRNTEAFF.

This chain connects TRBV7-2 to TRBJ1-3; no reliable D call. Germline CDR1 is SGHTA and CDR2 is FQGNSA. The V end was cut by 4 bases, the J end by 0 bases, with 10 bases between. The CDR3 loop spans 15 amino acids. The DNA for the CDR3 is TGTGCCAGCAGCTCTAGTTCAGCCTCTGGAAACACCATATATTTT. This translates into CASSSSSASGNTIYF.

The V and J genes are TRBV9 and TRBJ1-2; D ambiguous. The germline V gene has CDR1 SGDLS and CDR2 YYNGEE. This CDR3 is built from 14 residues. V dropped 3 bases and J dropped 0 bases, with 9 bases sitting between them. Written as DNA, the CDR3 is TGTGCCAGCAGCGCGGCCGGGTCTAACTATGGCTACACCTTC. Translation gives CASSAAGSNYGYTF.

V and J are TRBV28 and TRBJ2-5, with TRBD1 matching 10 bases. Germline trimming cut 2 bases from V and 6 bases from J; bases unmatched to any gene: 6. The V gene's germline CDR1 is MDHEN and CDR2 SYDVKM. The CDR3 is made up of 15 amino acids. This CDR3 reads CASSLGGTGVKTQYF. The CDR3 coding sequence is TGTGCCAGCAGTTTAGGCGGGACAGGGGTCAAGACCCAGTACTTC. Variable domain in full (rest from reference TRBV28 and TRBJ2-5): DVKVTQSSRYLVKRTGEKVFLECVQDMDHENMFWYRQDPGLGLRLIYFSYDVKMKEKGDIPEGYSVSREKKERFSLILESASTNQTSMYLCASSLGGTGVKTQYFGPGTRLLVL.

V gene TRBV19 combines with J gene TRBJ1-1; D uncertain. The CDR3 contains 17 residues. CDR1 and CDR2 from the germline V gene are LNHDA and SQIVND (reference sequence). V gave up 4 bases and J gave up 0 bases, with 18 bases separating them. The CDR3 reads CASSKKYGTVMNTEAFF. CDR3 nucleotides: TGTGCCAGTAGTAAAAAGTACGGTACCGTTATGAACACTGAAGCTTTCTTT.